A single TCR beta chain is shown here with its context. This specimen comes from a study of blood T cell repertoires in COVID-19. In the study overall: From the United States, Italy and Spain came samples of acute and convalescent COVID-19. PBMCs, B-cell-depleted T cells, or T cells provided the cDNA or gDNA that made up the material.

Per the original methods: Reference gene primer amplification in the assay estimated nucleated cell counts. The assay was immunoSEQ multiplex PCR, and TCRdb's table has in-frame clones only and misses some. That table furnishes V, J and clone size, whereas the DNA furnished D and trimming. The sample lists some 27,000 clones, roughly 87% occurring once. The CDR3 is 17 residues long. The germline V gene has CDR1 SGHDT and CDR2 YYEEEE. J lost 2 bases, V lost 4 bases, and 13 bases had no gene match. Source material: peripheral blood. V is TRBV5-6 and J is TRBJ2-3; TRBD2 aligns across 7 bases. This sequence originates from a human donor in a cohort sampled during active COVID-19. The CDR3: CASSPPLGGDPTDTQYF. The CDR3 DNA follows: TGTGCCAGCAGCCCACCCCTTGGGGGGGACCCCACAGATACGCAGTATTTT.